This T cell receptor (beta chain) stems from a study of blood T cell repertoires in COVID-19. At the level of the study: PBMCs, B-cell-depleted T cells, or T cells provided the cDNA or gDNA that made up the material.

In the original analysis: Amplification with reference gene primers provided the estimates of nucleated cell counts. The repertoire was sequenced with immunoSEQ multiplex PCR; TCRdb's copy has only in-frame clones and lacks some. That table supplies the V and J calls and clone size; D and trimming were determined from the DNA. This sample has 150,000 or so clones, with roughly 88% found just once. The germline V gene encodes CDR1 PRHDT and CDR2 FYEKMQ (reference sequence). The V and J ends lost 4 bases and 6 bases, in that order; junction bases with no gene match: 11. The CDR3 is 16 residues long. The table lists this clone with a count of one. In Seattle, patients joined the study during active infection and were tracked longitudinally.

Input material: peripheral blood. This TCR was recovered from a woman in her sixties with COVID-19, enrolled during active disease. The chain combines TRBV13 with TRBJ2-3; 9 positions match TRBD2. Here the CDR3 reads CASSSIAGASGDTQYF. The CDR3 DNA reads TGTGCCAGCAGCTCCATAGCGGGGGCCTCCGGTGATACGCAGTATTTT.